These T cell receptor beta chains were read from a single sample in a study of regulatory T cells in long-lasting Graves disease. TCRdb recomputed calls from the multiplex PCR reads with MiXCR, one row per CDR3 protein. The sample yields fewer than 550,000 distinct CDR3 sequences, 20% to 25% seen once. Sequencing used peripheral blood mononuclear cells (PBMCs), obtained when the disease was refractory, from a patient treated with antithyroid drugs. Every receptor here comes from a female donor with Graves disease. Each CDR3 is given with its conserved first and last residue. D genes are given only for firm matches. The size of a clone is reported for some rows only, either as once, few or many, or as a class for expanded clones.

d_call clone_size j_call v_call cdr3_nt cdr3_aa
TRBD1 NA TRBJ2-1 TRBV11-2 TGTGCCAGCAGCCCGGGACAGTCCAATGAGCAGTTCTTC CASSPGQSNEQFF
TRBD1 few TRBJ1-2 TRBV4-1 TGCGCCAGCAGCCAAGAGGGGGGAGGACAGGGTTGGATGAACTATGGCTACACCTTC CASSQEGGGQGWMNYGYTF
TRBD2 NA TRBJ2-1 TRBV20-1 TGCAGTGCTAGAGAAGATCTAGCGGGAGTCAATGAGCAGTTCTTC CSAREDLAGVNEQFF
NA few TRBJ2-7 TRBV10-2 TGCGCCAGCAGTGAGTGGACTATGGGCGAGCAGTACTTC CASSEWTMGEQYF
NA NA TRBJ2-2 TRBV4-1 TGCGCCAGCAGCCAAGATACAGGACTTCCGAACACCGGGGAGCTGTTTTTT CASSQDTGLPNTGELFF
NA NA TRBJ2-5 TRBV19 TGTGCCAGTAGCCAATGGGGGGGCCCCCAAGAGACCCAGTACTTC CASSQWGGPQETQYF
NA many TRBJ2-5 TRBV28 TGTGCCAGCAATCTAGGGAGAAGGCTGGAGACCCAGTACTTC CASNLGRRLETQYF
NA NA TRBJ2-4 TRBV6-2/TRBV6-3 TGTGCCAGCACCCAGGGGTTTCTGGCCAAAAACATTCAGTACTTC CASTQGFLAKNIQYF
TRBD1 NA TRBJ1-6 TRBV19 TGTGCCAGTAGGAAACAGGGGAGTTATAATTCACCCCTCCACTTT CASRKQGSYNSPLHF
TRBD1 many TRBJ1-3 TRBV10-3 TGTGCCATCAGTGACCTCCGGGACAGGAACACTGGAAACACCATATATTTT CAISDLRDRNTGNTIYF
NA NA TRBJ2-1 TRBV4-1 TGCGCCAGCAGCCAAGATACCCGTGAGCAGTTCTTC CASSQDTREQFF
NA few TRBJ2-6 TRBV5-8 TGTGCCAGCAGCTTTATCGGGACATCAGGGGCCAACGTCCTGACTTTC CASSFIGTSGANVLTF
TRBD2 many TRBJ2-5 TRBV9 TGTGCCAGCAGCGTACTAGGACTAGCGGCGCAAGAGACCCAGTACTTC CASSVLGLAAQETQYF
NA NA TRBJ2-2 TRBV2 TGTGCCAGCAAGGATGCCCCGGGACTCGGAGCCGGGGAGCTGTTTTTT CASKDAPGLGAGELFF
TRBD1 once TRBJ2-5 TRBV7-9 TGTGCCAGCAGCCCCTGGGACAGGGGAAGGGAGACCCAGTACTTC CASSPWDRGRETQYF
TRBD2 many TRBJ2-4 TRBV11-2 TGTGCCAGCAGCGCGGGAGGCTTGCTTCTAGCCAAAAACATTCAGTACTTC CASSAGGLLLAKNIQYF
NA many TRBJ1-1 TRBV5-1 TGCGCCAGCAGCCTGGACCCCCAAGGGGTGAACACTGAAGCTTTCTTT CASSLDPQGVNTEAFF
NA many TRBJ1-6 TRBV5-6 TGTGCCAGCAGCTTGGTCACTGGGACGACGAATTCACCCCTCCACTTT CASSLVTGTTNSPLHF
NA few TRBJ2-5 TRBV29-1 TGCAGCGCTTCTCGGACAAATCAAGAGACCCAGTACTTC CSASRTNQETQYF
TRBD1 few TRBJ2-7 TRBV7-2 TGTGCCAGCAGCACGAGACAGGGCCCTGCCTACGAGCAGTACTTC CASSTRQGPAYEQYF
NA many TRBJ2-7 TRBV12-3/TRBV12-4 TGTGCCAGCAGTTTAGAAAGGGGGTGGGAGCAGTACTTC CASSLERGWEQYF
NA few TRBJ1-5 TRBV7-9 TGTGCCAGCAGCTTAGGGGGTCAGGGGTTCAATCCCCCCCAGCATTTT CASSLGGQGFNPPQHF
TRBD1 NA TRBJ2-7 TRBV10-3 TGTGCCATCAGTCCCGCGTGGGGACAGGGGATTTACGAGCAGTACTTC CAISPAWGQGIYEQYF
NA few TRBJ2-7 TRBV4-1 TGCGCCAGCAGCCAAGGCAGGGGGGAAGCCGAGCAGTACTTC CASSQGRGEAEQYF
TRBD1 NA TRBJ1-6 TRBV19 TGTGCCAGTAGTATGCTGGGCAGGGGGGGATCACCCCTCCACTTT CASSMLGRGGSPLHF
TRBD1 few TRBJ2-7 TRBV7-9 TGTGCCAGCAGCCCTATCGGGACAGGGGGTCTCGACGAGCAGTACTTC CASSPIGTGGLDEQYF
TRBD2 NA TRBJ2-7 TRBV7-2 TGTGCCAGCAGCCGACTAGCGGGAGTAGGTGAGCAGTACTTC CASSRLAGVGEQYF
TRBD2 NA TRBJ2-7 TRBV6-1 TGTGCCAGCAGGCAACTAGCGGGACTCCCCTACGAGCAGTACTTC CASRQLAGLPYEQYF
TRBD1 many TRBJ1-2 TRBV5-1 TGCGCCAGCAGCGCCTCTACAGGGGAGTATGGCTACACCTTC CASSASTGEYGYTF
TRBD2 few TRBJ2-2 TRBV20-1 TGCAGTGCTATAGCGGGAAACACCGGGGAGCTGTTTTTT CSAIAGNTGELFF
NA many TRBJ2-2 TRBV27 TGTGCCAGCAGTTTATACCCGGGCGGCGGGGAGCTGTTTTTT CASSLYPGGGELFF
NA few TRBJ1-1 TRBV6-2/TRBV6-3 TGTGCCAGCAGCTCCTCGACAGAGAACACTGAAAGAGCTTTCTTT CASSSSTENTERAFF
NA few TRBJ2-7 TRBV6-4 TGTGCCAGCAGACCGGGACTGGTCTCCTACGAGCAGTACTTC CASRPGLVSYEQYF
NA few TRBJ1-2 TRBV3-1 TGTGCCAGCAGCCAAGATCGAGTGGTAGGTAGGGGCGGCTACACCTTC CASSQDRVVGRGGYTF
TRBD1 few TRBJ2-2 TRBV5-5 TGTGCCAGCAGCCCTGACAGGGTGGGGCCCGGGGAGCTGTTTTTT CASSPDRVGPGELFF
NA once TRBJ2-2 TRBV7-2 TGTGCCAGCAGCGCCGGACTCTCCACCGGGGAGCTGTTTTTT CASSAGLSTGELFF
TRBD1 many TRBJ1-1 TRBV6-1 TGTGCCAGCAGGGACAGGGGGCGAGGGGACACTGAAGCTTTCTTT CASRDRGRGDTEAFF
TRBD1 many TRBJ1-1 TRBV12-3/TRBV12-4 TGTGCCAGCAGTTTAGGGGAAGGGGGCGTCACTGAAGCTTTCTTT CASSLGEGGVTEAFF
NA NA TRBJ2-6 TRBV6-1 TGTGCCAGCAGCGACAGGATCTCTGGGGCCAACGTCCTGACTTTC CASSDRISGANVLTF
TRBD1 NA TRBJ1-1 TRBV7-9 TGTGCCAGCAGCTTATACCCCGGGACAGGCATAAACACTGAAGCTTTCTTT CASSLYPGTGINTEAFF
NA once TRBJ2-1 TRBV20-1 TGCAGTGCTAGAGGGGGTGCCAATGAGCAGTTCTTC CSARGGANEQFF
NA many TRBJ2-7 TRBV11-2 TGTGCCAGCAGCCCGACGGGTGGGTTCTACGAGCAGTACTTC CASSPTGGFYEQYF
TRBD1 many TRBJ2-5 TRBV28 TGTGCCAGCAGAGACAGGGGGCAAGAGACCCAGTACTTC CASRDRGQETQYF
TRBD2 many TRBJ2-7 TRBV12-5 TGTGCTAGTGGGGGCGGACTAGCGGCTTTCCGTGGAGACTCCTACGAGCAGTACTTC CASGGGLAAFRGDSYEQYF
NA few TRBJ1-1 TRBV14 TGTGCCAGCAGCCAAGATCTGTGGGGGGGGAACACTGAAGCTTTCTTT CASSQDLWGGNTEAFF